These T cell receptor beta chains were read from a single sample in a study of cytomegalovirus exposure and HLA in healthy donors. Sequenced by immunoSEQ multiplex PCR; TCRdb stores in-frame clones only, minus some. This sample has 130,000 to 150,000 clones, with 82% found just once. The sequenced sample was PBMCs. The source of these receptors is a woman aged 55-75 years in good health and CMV-seropositive. The CDR3 runs from the conserved cysteine through the conserved F or W. Fields, in order: J gene, V gene, clone size, CDR3 length, D gene, CDR3 protein, CDR3 DNA. D genes are given only for firm matches. For some rows the clone size is stated as once, few or many, or as a class when expanded; others skip it.

>TRBJ2-2|TRBV11-3|.|16|.
CASSWGRPPTTGELFF
TGTGCCAGCAGCTGGGGGCGGCCCCCCACCACCGGGGAGCTGTTTTTT
>TRBJ2-2|TRBV9|.|14|.
CASSVDSGTGELFF
TGTGCCAGCAGCGTAGACAGCGGGACCGGGGAGCTGTTTTTT
>TRBJ2-7|TRBV30|once|14|TRBD2
CAYTLGGSSYEQYF
TGTGCCTACACCCTGGGCGGGAGTTCCTACGAGCAGTACTTC
>TRBJ2-7|TRBV11-2|.|12|.
CASSHRNYEQYF
TGTGCCAGCAGCCACAGGAACTACGAGCAGTACTTC
>TRBJ1-5|TRBV6-5|.|15|.
CASSSTGLGNQPQHF
TGTGCCAGCAGTTCCACAGGGCTTGGCAATCAGCCCCAGCATTTT
>TRBJ1-5|TRBV28|.|20|TRBD1
CASSLPGDRGWYSSNQPQHF
TGTGCCAGCAGTTTACCGGGGGACAGGGGATGGTATAGTAGCAATCAGCCCCAGCATTTT
>TRBJ2-7|TRBV7-9|.|14|TRBD1
CASSSPGQVHEQYF
TGTGCCAGCAGCTCCCCGGGACAGGTGCACGAGCAGTACTTC
>TRBJ2-7|TRBV15|.|14|TRBD1
CATSRPGQTYEQYF
TGTGCCACCAGCAGACCGGGACAGACCTACGAGCAGTACTTC
>TRBJ1-2|TRBV28|few|15|TRBD1
CASGTGFNLNYGYTF
TGTGCCAGCGGGACAGGGTTCAACCTTAACTATGGCTACACCTTC
>TRBJ1-2|TRBV4-3|.|14|.
CASSQDEGGHGYTF
TGCGCCAGCAGCCAAGATGAGGGGGGGCATGGCTACACCTTC
>TRBJ2-1|TRBV27|.|15|.
CASSLELGSYNEQFF
TGTGCCAGCAGTTTAGAACTCGGCTCCTACAATGAGCAGTTCTTC
>TRBJ2-7|TRBV23-1|.|16|.
CASSPPGPQHTYEQYF
TGCGCCAGCAGTCCGCCAGGGCCACAACACACCTACGAGCAGTACTTC
>TRBJ2-7|TRBV28|.|15|.
CASSSLTESYYEQYF
TGTGCCAGCAGTTCATTGACAGAATCCTACTACGAGCAGTACTTC
>TRBJ2-3|TRBV5-1|.|17|.
CASSFKSSVPGTDTQYF
TGCGCCAGCAGCTTTAAATCCAGCGTCCCGGGCACAGATACGCAGTATTTT
>TRBJ2-3|TRBV27|.|16|TRBD2
CASSPLLGRAGDTQYF
TGTGCCAGCAGCCCGCTTCTCGGGAGGGCCGGGGATACGCAGTATTTT
>TRBJ1-2|TRBV2|.|13|TRBD1
CASRTGGGYGYTF
TGTGCCAGCCGGACAGGGGGCGGCTATGGCTACACCTTC
>TRBJ1-4|TRBV7-2|once|15|.
CASSRSQATNEKLFF
TGTGCCAGCAGTAGAAGTCAGGCTACTAATGAAAAACTGTTTTTT
>TRBJ2-3|TRBV28|.|13|TRBD2
CAGGVRNTDTQYF
TGTGCCGGGGGGGTCCGTAACACAGATACGCAGTATTTT
>TRBJ1-1|TRBV9|.|15|TRBD1
CASSPQGAMNTEAFF
TGTGCCAGCAGCCCCCAGGGGGCGATGAACACTGAAGCTTTCTTT
>TRBJ2-5|TRBV19|.|11|.
CAAGAQETQYF
TGTGCCGCGGGGGCCCAAGAGACCCAGTACTTC
>TRBJ1-4|TRBV6-5|few|14|TRBD1
CASSSTGGDEKLFF
TGTGCCAGCAGTTCCACAGGGGGGGATGAAAAACTGTTTTTT
>TRBJ2-7|TRBV30|.|14|.
CAWSVQGRNYEQYF
TGTGCCTGGAGTGTACAGGGGAGGAACTACGAGCAGTACTTC
>TRBJ2-5|TRBV5-1|.|14|TRBD2
CASSLLANQETQYF
TGCGCCAGCAGCCTACTAGCGAACCAAGAGACCCAGTACTTC
>TRBJ2-1|TRBV10-1|.|15|.
CASSRSSSSYNEQFF
TGCGCCAGCAGCCGATCGTCGAGCTCCTACAATGAGCAGTTCTTC
>TRBJ1-2|TRBV9|.|15|TRBD1
CASSVSKQGAEGYTF
TGTGCCAGCAGCGTCTCCAAACAGGGGGCGGAGGGCTACACCTTC
>TRBJ2-1|TRBV7-2|few|15|.
CASSVSGSSYNEQFF
TGTGCCAGCAGCGTTAGCGGTAGCTCCTACAATGAGCAGTTCTTC
>TRBJ2-7|TRBV7-9|.|14|.
CASSFPAVNYEQYF
TGTGCCAGCAGCTTTCCGGCGGTAAACTACGAGCAGTACTTC
>TRBJ1-1|TRBV5-6|.|15|.
CASRSVRVGSSEAFF
TGTGCCAGCAGATCCGTCAGGGTTGGAAGCTCTGAAGCTTTCTTT
>TRBJ2-7|TRBV4-3|.|13|TRBD1
CASAQQGEAEQYF
TGCGCCAGCGCCCAACAGGGGGAGGCGGAGCAGTACTTC
>TRBJ1-1|TRBV28|.|15|.
CASSALGREGAEAFF
TGTGCCAGCAGTGCCTTGGGCAGGGAAGGAGCTGAAGCTTTCTTT
>TRBJ2-2|TRBV2|few|16|TRBD2
CASSPGGLATPGELFF
TGTGCCAGCTCGCCTGGGGGACTAGCGACCCCTGGGGAGCTGTTTTTT
>TRBJ2-7|TRBV27|.|12|.
CASSRGPYEQYF
TGTGCCAGCAGTCGCGGTCCCTACGAGCAGTACTTC
>TRBJ2-1|TRBV15|.|13|.
CATSAGLHNEQFF
TGTGCCACCAGCGCAGGGCTGCACAATGAGCAGTTCTTC
>TRBJ2-4|TRBV28|.|18|TRBD1
CASSLVLRQGASKNIQYF
TGTGCCAGCAGTTTAGTGCTCCGACAGGGGGCTAGCAAAAACATTCAGTACTTC